The clone carrying this TCR beta chain appeared a single time. Its target is not known. The data stem from a study of cytotoxic CD8 clonotypes in ibrutinib-treated CLL. Study-wide background: Of the patients, around 12 were relapsed/refractory, 15 treatment-naive and about 17 IGHV unmutated. Findings and caveats of the study: Shared public clonotypes were rare, and on treatment they either got smaller or stayed the same.

Some clones are missing from TCRdb's copy, which holds only in-frame ones; the method was immunoSEQ multiplex PCR. Of approximately 130,000 clones in the sample, around four fifths were seen once. From cryopreserved PBMCs came 1.5 to 2.5 micrograms of genomic DNA used for TCR beta libraries. The germline CDR1 and CDR2 sequences are MDHEN and SYDVKM. Trimming took 2 bases from V and 4 from J, leaving 8 bases between them. The CDR3 runs to 13 residues. The receptor's source is a human donor with chronic lymphocytic leukemia. The chain couples TRBV28 to TRBJ1-2; unclear D gene. This specimen was PBMCs, taken after 24 months of ibrutinib treatment. CDR3 region: CASSLRNSYGYTF. In nucleotides, the CDR3 is TGTGCCAGCAGTTTAAGGAACAGCTATGGCTACACCTTC.